This TCR beta chain was obtained from a study of blood T cell repertoires in COVID-19. Background on the study: Sites in the United States, Italy and Spain provided acute and convalescent COVID-19 samples. T cells, B-cell-depleted T cells, or PBMCs provided the cDNA or gDNA that served as material.

As processed by the authors: The assay estimated nucleated cells by amplifying reference gene primers. Sequencing was performed with immunoSEQ multiplex PCR; in TCRdb, only in-frame clones are kept and a portion is missing. For V, J and clone size, that table is used; D and trimming come from the DNA. The data show about 410,000 clones, 70% to 90% seen once. The germline V and J ends were trimmed by 5 bases and 3 bases, with 20 bases remaining between them. From germline, CDR1 is SGHNT and CDR2 YYREEE (reference sequence). The CDR3 runs to 16 residues. The TCR originated in a woman aged 25 to 45 with active or convalescent COVID-19. The V gene is TRBV5-4, the J gene TRBJ2-5, with a possible D match to TRBD2 (7 bases). The sequenced sample was peripheral blood. CDR3 sequence: CASRGGNGTREETQYF. The CDR3 DNA is TGTGCCAGCAGGGGGGGGAATGGGACACGCGAAGAGACCCAGTACTTC.